This TCR beta chain was recorded in a study of blood T cell repertoires in COVID-19. Study background: Material from acute and convalescent COVID-19 was sourced from the United States, Italy and Spain.

The CDR3 has 16 amino acids. The V and J ends lost 0 bases and 5 bases respectively, with 17 bases between them. Germline values: CDR1 SGHTA, CDR2 FQGNSA. In the source study's methods: Counts of nucleated cells, estimated from reference gene primer amplification, were obtained. Assay: immunoSEQ multiplex PCR; the TCRdb copy retains only in-frame clones and omits some. That table gives V, J and clone size, and the DNA gave D and trimming. Of under 250,000 clones listed, just under 90% were seen once; the top ten hold roughly 4%. Residents of around 24 US areas, aged about 18 to 95 years, made up the participants.

Material: PBMCs or T cells enriched from blood (not recorded which). The rearrangement links TRBV7-2 to TRBJ2-7; no reliable D call. This TCR derives from a woman aged 25-40 years with acute COVID-19. The CDR3 bases are TGTGCCAGCAGCTTAGCGATCATTGCCCCCCCTAACGAGCAGTACTTC. Its protein is CASSLAIIAPPNEQYF.